The TCR beta chain under discussion was sequenced for a study of molecular identifiers for immune sequencing clone quantification. The table lists this clonotype with many counts. Germline V gene lookup returns CDR1 SQVTM and CDR2 ANQGSEA. The CDR3 runs 12 residues. V dropped 7 bases and J dropped 4 bases, with 10 bases sitting between them. Using its own MiXCR run on the PCR reads, TCRdb lists one record per CDR3 protein. This table holds 40,000 to 65,000 distinct CDR3 sequences, just over 35% found once. Sequenced: naive CD8+ T cells from blood, with Jurkat cell RNA spiked in. Subset meaning: FACS-sorted CD8+CD4-CCR7+CD45RA+ naive T cells. This chain joins TRBV29-1 and TRBJ2-2; D gene ambiguous. The receptor comes from a human donor in good health. Some libraries in this study had Jurkat cell RNA spiked in. This chain's CDR3 is CSAEVGTGELFF. The CDR3 DNA is TGCAGCGCAGAGGTTGGCACCGGGGAGCTGTTTTTT.